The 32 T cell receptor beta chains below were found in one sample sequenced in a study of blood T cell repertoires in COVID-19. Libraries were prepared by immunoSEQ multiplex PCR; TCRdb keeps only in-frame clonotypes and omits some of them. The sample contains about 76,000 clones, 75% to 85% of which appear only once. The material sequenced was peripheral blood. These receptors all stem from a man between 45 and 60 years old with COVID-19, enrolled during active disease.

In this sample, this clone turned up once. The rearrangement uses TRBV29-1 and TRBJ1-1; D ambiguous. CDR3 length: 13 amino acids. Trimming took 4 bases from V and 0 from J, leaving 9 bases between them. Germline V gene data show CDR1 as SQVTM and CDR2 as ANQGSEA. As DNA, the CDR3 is TGCAGCGTTGGCGGGTCTCTGAACACTGAAGCTTTCTTT. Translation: CSVGGSLNTEAFF.

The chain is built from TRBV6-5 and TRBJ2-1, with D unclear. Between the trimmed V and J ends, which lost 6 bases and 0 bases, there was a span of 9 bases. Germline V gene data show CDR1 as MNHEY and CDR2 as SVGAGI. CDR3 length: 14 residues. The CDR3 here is CASSLGSSYNEQFF. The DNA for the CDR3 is TGTGCCAGCAGCCTAGGTAGCTCCTACAATGAGCAGTTCTTC.

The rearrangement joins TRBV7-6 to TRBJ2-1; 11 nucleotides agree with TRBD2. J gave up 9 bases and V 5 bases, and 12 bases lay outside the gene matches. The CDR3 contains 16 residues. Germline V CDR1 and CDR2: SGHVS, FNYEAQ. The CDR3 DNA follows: TGTGCCAGCAGCATAACCGGGACTAGCGGTTGGGGTGAGCAGTTCTTC. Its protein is CASSITGTSGWGEQFF.

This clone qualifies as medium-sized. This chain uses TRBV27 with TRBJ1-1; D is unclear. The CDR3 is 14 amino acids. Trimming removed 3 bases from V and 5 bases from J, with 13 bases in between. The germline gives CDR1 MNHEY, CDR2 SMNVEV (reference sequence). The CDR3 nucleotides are TGTGCCAGCAGTTTCAACCCGGGAGGGACTGAAGCTTTCTTT. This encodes CASSFNPGGTEAFF.

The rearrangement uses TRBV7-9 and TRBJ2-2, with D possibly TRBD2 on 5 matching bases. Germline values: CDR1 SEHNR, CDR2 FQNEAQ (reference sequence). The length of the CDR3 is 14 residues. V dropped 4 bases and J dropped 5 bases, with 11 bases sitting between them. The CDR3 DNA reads TGTGCCAGCAGCTGGCCGGGGTCGACCGGGGAGCTGTTTTTT. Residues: CASSWPGSTGELFF.

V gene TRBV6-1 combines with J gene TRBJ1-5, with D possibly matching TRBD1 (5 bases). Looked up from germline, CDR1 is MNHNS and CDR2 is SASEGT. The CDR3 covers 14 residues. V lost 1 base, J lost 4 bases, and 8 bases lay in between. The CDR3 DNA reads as TGTGCCAGCAGTGAAGGAAGGACAAATCAGCCCCAGCATTTT. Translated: CASSEGRTNQPQHF.

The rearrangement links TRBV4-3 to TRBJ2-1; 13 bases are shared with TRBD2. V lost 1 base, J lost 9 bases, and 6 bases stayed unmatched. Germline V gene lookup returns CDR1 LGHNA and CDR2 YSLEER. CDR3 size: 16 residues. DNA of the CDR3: TGCGCCAGCAGCCAAGGACTAGCGGGAGGTCTGGGTGAGCAGTTCTTC. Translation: CASSQGLAGGLGEQFF.

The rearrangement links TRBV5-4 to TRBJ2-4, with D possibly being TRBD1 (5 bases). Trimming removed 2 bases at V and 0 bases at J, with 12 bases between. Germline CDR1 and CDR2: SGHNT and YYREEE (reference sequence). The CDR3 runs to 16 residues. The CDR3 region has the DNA TGTGCCAGCAGCTTTGACGGACATCTAGCCAAAAACATTCAGTACTTC. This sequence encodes CASSFDGHLAKNIQYF.

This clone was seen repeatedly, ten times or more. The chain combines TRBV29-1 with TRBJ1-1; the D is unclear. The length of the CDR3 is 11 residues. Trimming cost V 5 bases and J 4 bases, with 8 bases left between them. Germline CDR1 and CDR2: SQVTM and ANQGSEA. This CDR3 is CSVFSGTEAFF. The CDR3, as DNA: TGCAGCGTTTTTAGCGGCACTGAAGCTTTCTTT.

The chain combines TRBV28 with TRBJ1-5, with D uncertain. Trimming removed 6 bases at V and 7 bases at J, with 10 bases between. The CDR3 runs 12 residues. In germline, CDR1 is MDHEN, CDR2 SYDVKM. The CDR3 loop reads CASRSLSQPQHF. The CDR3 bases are TGTGCCAGCAGGTCCCTGTCCCAGCCCCAGCATTTT.

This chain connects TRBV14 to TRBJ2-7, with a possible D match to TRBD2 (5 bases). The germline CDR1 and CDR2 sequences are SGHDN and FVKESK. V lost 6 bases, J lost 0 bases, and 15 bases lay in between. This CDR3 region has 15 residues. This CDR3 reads CASSITAVSSYEQYF. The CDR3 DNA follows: TGTGCCAGCAGTATTACAGCGGTGAGCTCCTACGAGCAGTACTTC.

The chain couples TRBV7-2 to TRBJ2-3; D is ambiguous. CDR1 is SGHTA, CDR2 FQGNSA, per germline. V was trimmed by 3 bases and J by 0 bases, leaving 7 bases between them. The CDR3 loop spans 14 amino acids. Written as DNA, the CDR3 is TGTGCCAGCAGCTTCAGGTCCAGCACAGATACGCAGTATTTT. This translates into CASSFRSSTDTQYF. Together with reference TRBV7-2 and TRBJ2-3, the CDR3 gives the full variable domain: GAGVSQSPSNKVTEKGKDVELRCDPISGHTALYWYRQSLGQGLEFLIYFQGNSAPDKSGLPSDRFSAERTGGSVSTLTIQRTQQEDSAVYLCASSFRSSTDTQYFGPGTRLTVL.

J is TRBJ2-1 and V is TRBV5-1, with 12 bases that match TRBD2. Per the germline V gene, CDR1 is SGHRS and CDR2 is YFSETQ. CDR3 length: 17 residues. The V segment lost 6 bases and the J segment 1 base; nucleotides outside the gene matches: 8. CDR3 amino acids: CASKGLAGWGSYNEQFF. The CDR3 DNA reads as TGCGCCAGCAAGGGACTAGCGGGTTGGGGGTCCTACAATGAGCAGTTCTTC.

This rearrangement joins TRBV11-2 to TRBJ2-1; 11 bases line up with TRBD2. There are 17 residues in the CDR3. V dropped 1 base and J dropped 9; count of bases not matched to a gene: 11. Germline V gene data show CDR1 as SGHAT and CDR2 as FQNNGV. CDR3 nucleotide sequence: TGTGCCAGCAGCTTAGTCCCTACTAGCGGGAGATATAGTGAGCAGTTCTTC. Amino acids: CASSLVPTSGRYSEQFF.

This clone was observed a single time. In nucleotides, the CDR3 is TGTGCCAGCAGTTTTCTGGCAGAGGTTCAGCCCCAGCATTTT. The encoded protein is CASSFLAEVQPQHF. This sequence joins TRBV28 and TRBJ1-5, with D hard to call. This CDR3 spans 14 amino acids. CDR1 is MDHEN and CDR2 is SYDVKM in the germline V gene. V was pared by 3 bases and J by 6 bases, with 12 bases between.

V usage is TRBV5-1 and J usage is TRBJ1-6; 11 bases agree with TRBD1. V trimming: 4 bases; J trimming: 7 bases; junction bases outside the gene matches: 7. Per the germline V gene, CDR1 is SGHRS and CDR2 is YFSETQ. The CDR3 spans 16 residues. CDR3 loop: CASSPDRGLGNSPLHF. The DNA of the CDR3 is TGCGCCAGCAGCCCGGACAGGGGGCTAGGAAATTCACCCCTCCACTTT.

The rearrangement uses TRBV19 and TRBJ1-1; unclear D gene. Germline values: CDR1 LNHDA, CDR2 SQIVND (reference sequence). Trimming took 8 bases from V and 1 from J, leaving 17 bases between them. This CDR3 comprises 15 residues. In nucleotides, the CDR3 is TGTGCCAGTTCATGGGGAGCGAACCGGAACACTGAAGCTTTCTTT. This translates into CASSWGANRNTEAFF.

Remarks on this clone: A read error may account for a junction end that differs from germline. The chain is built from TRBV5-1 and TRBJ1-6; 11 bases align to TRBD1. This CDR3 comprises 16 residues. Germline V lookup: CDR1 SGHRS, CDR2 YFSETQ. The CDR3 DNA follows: TGCGCCAGCAGCTTGACCCTGGACAGGGGGCGATCACCTCTCCACTTT. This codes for CASSLTLDRGRSPLHF.

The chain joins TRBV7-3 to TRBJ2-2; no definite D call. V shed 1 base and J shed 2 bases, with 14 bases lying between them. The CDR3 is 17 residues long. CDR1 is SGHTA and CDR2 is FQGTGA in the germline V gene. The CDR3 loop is CASSLNPFRSNTGELFF. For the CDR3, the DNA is TGTGCCAGCAGCTTAAATCCCTTTCGGTCCAACACCGGGGAGCTGTTTTTT.

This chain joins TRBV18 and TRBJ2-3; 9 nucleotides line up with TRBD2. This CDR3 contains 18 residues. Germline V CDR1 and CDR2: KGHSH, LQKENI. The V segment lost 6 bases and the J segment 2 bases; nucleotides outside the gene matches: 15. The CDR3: CASSRASPGLANTDTQYF. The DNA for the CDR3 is TGTGCCAGCTCGCGAGCCTCACCGGGACTAGCCAACACAGATACGCAGTATTTT.

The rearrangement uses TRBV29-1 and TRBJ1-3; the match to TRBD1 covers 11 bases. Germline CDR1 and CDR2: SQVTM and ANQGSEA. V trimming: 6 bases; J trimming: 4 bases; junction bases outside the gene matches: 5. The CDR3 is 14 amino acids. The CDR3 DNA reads TGCAGCGTCAGGACAGGGGGCACGGGAAACACCATATATTTT. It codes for CSVRTGGTGNTIYF.

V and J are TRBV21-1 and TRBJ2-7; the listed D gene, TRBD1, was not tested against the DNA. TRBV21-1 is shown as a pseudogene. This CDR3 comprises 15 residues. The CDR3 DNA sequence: TGTGCCAGCAGTCTCAGCCGGGACAGCTTCCACGAGCAGTACTTC. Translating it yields CASSLSRDSFHEQYF.

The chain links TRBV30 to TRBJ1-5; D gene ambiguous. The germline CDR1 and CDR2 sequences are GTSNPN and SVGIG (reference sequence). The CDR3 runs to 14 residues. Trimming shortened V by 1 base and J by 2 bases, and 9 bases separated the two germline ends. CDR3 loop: CAWSALSGNQPQHF. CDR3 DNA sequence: TGTGCCTGGAGTGCTCTAAGCGGCAATCAGCCCCAGCATTTT.

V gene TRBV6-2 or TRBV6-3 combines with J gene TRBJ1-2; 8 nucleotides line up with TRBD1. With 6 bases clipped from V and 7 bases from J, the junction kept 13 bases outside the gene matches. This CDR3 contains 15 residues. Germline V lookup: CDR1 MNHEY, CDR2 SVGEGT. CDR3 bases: TGTGCCAGCAGCCCAGGAGGGACAGGCCCGGGTGGCTACACCTTC. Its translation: CASSPGGTGPGGYTF.

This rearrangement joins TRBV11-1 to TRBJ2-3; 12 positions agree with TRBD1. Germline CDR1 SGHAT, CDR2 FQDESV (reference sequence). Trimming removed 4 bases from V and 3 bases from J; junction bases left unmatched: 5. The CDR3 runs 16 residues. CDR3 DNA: TGTGCCAGCAGCTCATGGGGACAGGGGGCAACAGATACGCAGTATTTT. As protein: CASSSWGQGATDTQYF.

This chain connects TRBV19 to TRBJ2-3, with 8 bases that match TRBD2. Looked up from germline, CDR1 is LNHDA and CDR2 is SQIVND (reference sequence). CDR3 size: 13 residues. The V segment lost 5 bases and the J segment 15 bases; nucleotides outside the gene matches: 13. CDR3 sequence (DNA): TGTGCCAGTAGTCCCGAAAGGACTAGCCCCCCCTATTTT. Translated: CASSPERTSPPYF.

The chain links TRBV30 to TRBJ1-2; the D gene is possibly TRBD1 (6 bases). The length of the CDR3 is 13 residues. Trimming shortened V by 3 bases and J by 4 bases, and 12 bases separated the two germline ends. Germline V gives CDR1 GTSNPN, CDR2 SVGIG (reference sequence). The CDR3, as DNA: TGTGCCTGGAGGCTGGGAGGGGGCTATGGCTACACCTTC. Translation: CAWRLGGGYGYTF.

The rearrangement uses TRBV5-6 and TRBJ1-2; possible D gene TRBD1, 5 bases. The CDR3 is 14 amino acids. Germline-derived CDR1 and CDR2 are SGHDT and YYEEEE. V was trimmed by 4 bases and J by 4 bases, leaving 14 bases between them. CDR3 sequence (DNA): TGTGCCAGCAGCCCGCCCCCAGGGATCTATGGCTACACCTTC. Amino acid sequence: CASSPPPGIYGYTF.

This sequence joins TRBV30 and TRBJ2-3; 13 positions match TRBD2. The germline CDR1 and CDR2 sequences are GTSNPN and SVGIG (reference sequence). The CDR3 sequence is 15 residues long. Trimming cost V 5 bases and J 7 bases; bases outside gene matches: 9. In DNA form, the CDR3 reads TGTGCCTGGGGGGGACTAGCGGGATGGAGGCATACGCAGTATTTT. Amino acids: CAWGGLAGWRHTQYF.

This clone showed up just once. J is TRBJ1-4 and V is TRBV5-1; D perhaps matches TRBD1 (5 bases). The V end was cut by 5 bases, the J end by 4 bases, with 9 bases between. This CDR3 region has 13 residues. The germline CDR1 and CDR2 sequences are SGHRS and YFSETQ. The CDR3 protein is CASSRQSNEKLFF. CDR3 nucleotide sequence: TGCGCCAGCAGTCGACAGAGTAATGAAAAACTGTTTTTT.

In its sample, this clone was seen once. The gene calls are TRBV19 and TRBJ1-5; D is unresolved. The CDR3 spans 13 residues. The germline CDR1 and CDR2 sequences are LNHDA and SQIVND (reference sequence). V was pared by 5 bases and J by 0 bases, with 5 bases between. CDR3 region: CASSAHSNQPQHF. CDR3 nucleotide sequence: TGTGCCAGTAGTGCACATAGCAATCAGCCCCAGCATTTT.

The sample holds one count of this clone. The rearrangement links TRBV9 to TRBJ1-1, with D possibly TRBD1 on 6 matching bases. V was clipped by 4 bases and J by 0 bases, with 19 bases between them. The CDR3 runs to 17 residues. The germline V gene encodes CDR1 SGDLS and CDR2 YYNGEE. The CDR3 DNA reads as TGTGCCAGCAGCCCCCGAGGGGGTTGGTCCATGAACACTGAAGCTTTCTTT. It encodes CASSPRGGWSMNTEAFF.